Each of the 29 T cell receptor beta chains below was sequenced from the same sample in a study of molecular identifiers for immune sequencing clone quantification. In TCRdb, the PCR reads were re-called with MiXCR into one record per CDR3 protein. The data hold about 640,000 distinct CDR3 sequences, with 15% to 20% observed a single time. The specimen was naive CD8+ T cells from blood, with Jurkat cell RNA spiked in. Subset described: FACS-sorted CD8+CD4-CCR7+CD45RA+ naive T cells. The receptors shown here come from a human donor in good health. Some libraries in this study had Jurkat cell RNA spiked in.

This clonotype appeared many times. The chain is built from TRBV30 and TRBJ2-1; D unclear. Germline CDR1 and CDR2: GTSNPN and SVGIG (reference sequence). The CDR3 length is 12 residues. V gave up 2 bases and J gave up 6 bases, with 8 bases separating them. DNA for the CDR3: TGTGCCTGGAGTATCAGCGTCAATGAGCAGTTCTTC. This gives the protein CAWSISVNEQFF.

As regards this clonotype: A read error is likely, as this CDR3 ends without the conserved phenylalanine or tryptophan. The CDR3 loop reads CASSEKGALNTEAFC. The CDR3 bases are TGCGCCAGCAGTGAGAAGGGGGCTCTGAACACTGAAGCTTTCTGT. The chain uses TRBV10-2 and TRBJ1-1; 7 bases match TRBD1. Germline CDR1 WSHSY, CDR2 SAAADI. The length of the CDR3 is 15 residues. V dropped 2 bases and J dropped 0; count of bases not matched to a gene: 3.

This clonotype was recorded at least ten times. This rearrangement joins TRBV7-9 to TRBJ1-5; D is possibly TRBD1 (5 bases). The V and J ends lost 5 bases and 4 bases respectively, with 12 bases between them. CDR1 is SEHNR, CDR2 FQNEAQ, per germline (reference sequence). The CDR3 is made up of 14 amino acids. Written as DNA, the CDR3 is TGTGCCAGCAGCCCCCCGGGGCAGAATCAGCCCCAGCATTTT. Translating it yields CASSPPGQNQPQHF.

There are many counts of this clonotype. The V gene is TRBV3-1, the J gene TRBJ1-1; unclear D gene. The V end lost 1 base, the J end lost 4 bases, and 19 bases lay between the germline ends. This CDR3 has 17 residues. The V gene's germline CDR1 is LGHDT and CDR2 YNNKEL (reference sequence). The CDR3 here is CASSQAPTGRGITEAFF. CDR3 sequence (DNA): TGTGCCAGCAGCCAAGCCCCGACGGGCCGCGGTATCACTGAAGCTTTCTTT.

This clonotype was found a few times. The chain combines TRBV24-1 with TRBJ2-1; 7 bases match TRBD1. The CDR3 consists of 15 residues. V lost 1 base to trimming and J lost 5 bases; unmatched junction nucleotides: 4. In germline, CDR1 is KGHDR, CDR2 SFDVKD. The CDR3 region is CATSDLNDRDNEQFF. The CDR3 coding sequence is TGTGCCACCAGTGATTTAAACGACAGGGACAATGAGCAGTTCTTC.

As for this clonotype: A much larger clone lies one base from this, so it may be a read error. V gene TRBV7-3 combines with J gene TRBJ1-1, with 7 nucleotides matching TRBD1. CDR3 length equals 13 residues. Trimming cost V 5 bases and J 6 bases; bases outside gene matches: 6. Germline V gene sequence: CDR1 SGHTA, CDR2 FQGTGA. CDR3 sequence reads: CASSEQGIAEAFF. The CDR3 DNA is TGTGCCAGCAGCGAACAGGGGATCGCTGAAGCTTTCTTT.

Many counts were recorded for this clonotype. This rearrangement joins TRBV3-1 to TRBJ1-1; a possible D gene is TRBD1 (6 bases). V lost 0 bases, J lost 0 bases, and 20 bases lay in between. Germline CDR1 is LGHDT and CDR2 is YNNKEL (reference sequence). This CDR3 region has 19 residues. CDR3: CASSQDLRLGHTMNTEAFF. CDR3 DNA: TGTGCCAGCAGCCAAGATTTACGTCTGGGACACACAATGAACACTGAAGCTTTCTTT.

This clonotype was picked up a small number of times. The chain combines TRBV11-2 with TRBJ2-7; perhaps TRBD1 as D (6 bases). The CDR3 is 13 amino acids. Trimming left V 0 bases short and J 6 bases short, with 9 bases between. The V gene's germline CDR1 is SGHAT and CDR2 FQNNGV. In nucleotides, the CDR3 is TGTGCCAGCAGCTTAGATCCAGGGGCCGAGCAGTACTTC. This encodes CASSLDPGAEQYF.

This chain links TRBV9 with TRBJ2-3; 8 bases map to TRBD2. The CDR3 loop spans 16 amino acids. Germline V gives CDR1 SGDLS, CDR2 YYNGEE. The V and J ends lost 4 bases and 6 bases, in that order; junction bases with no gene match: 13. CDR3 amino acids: CASSPEIAGLGDTQYF. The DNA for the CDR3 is TGTGCCAGCAGCCCCGAGATAGCGGGGCTGGGGGATACGCAGTATTTT.

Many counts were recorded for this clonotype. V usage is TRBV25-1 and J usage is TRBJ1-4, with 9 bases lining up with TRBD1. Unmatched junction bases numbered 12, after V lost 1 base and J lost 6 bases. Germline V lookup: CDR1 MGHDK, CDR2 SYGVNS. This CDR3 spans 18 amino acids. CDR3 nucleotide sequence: TGTGCCAGCAGTGAATCCGACAGGGGGGTACAAGGAGATGAAAAACTGTTTTTT. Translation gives CASSESDRGVQGDEKLFF.

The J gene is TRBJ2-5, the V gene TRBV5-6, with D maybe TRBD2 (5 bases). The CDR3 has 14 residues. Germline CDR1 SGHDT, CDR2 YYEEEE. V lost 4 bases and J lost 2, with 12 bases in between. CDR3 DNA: TGTGCCAGCAGCGCGGAGGCAGAACAAGAGACCCAGTACTTC. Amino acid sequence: CASSAEAEQETQYF.

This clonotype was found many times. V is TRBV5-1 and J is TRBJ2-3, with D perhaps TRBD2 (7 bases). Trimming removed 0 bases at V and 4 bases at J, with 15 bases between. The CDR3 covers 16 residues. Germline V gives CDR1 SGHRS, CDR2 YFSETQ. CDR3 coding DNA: TGCGCCAGCAGCTTGGATTGGGGGGGCGGCTCAGATACGCAGTATTTT. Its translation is CASSLDWGGGSDTQYF. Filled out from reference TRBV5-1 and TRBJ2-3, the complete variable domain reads KAGVTQTPRYLIKTRGQQVTLSCSPISGHRSVSWYQQTPGQGLQFLFEYFSETQRNKGNFPGRFSGRQFSNSRSEMNVSTLELGDSALYLCASSLDWGGGSDTQYFGPGTRLTVL.

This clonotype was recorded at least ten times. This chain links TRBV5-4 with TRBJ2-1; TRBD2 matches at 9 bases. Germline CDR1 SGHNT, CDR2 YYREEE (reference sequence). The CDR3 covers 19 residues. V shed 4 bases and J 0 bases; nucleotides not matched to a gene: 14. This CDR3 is CASSGAVGVAGVSYNEQFF. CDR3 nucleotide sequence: TGTGCCAGCAGCGGGGCGGTTGGAGTAGCGGGGGTCTCCTACAATGAGCAGTTCTTC.

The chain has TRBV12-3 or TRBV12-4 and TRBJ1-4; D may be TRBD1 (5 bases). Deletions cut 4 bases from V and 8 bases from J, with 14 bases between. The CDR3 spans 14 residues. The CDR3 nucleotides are TGTGCCAGCAGTTGGAGCAGGGACCGCGAAAAACTGTTTTTT. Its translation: CASSWSRDREKLFF.

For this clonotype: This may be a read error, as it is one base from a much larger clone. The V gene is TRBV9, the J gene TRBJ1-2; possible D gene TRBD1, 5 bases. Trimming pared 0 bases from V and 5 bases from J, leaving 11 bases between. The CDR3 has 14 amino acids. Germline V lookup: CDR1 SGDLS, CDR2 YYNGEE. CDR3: CASSVEDSPYGYTF. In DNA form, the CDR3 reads TGTGCCAGCAGCGTAGAAGACAGCCCTTATGGCTACACCTTC.

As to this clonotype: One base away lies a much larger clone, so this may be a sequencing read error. DNA of the CDR3: TGTGCCTGTAGTATAGGTTGGCGATCTCCGACAGATACGCAGTATTTT. It yields the protein CACSIGWRSPTDTQYF. The rearrangement joins TRBV19 to TRBJ2-3; D gene unclear. CDR1 LNHDA and CDR2 SQIVND come from the germline V gene (reference sequence). CDR3 length: 16 amino acids.

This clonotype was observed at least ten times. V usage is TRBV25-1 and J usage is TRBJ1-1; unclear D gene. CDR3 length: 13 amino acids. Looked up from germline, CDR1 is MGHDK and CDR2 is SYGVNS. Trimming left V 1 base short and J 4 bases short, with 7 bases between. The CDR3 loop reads CASSELGGTEAFF. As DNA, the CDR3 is TGTGCCAGCAGTGAATTGGGAGGCACTGAAGCTTTCTTT.

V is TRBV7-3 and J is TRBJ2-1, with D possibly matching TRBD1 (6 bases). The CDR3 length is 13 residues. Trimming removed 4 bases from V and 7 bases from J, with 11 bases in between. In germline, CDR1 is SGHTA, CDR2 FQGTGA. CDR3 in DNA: TGTGCCAGCAGCTGGGCAGGGGCAAATGAGCAGTTCTTC. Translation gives CASSWAGANEQFF. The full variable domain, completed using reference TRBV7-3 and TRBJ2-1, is GAGVSQTPSNKVTEKGKYVELRCDPISGHTALYWYRQSLGQGPEFLIYFQGTGAADDSGLPNDRFFAVRPEGSVSTLKIQRTERGDSAVYLCASSWAGANEQFFGPGTRLTVL.

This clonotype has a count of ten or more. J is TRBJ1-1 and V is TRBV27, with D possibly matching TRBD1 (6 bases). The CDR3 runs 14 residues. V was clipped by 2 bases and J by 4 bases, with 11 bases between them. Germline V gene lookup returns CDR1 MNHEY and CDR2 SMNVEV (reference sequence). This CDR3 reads CASSLLGGRTEAFF. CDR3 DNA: TGTGCCAGCAGTTTACTCGGGGGCCGCACTGAAGCTTTCTTT.

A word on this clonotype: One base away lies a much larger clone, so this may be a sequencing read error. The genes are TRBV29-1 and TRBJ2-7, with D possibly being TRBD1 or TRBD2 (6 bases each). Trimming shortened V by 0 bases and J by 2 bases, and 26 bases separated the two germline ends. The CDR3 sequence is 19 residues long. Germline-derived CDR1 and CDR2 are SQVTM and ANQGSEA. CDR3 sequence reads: CSVEDEKDRGRGVPYEQYF. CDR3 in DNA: TGCAGCGTTGAAGATGAGAAGGACCGGGGGCGTGGAGTCCCCTACGAGCAGTACTTC.

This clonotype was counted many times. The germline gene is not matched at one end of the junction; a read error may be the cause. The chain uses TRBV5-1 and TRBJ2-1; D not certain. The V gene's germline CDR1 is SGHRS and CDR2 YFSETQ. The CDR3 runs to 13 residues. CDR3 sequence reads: CASSLGAYNEQFF. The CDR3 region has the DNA TGTGCCAGCAGCTTAGGAGCTTACAATGAGCAGTTCTTC. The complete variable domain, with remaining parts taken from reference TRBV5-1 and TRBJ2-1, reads KAGVTQTPRYLIKTRGQQVTLSCSPISGHRSVSWYQQTPGQGLQFLFEYFSETQRNKGNFPGRFSGRQFSNSRSEMNVSTLELGDSALYLCASSLGAYNEQFFGPGTRLTVL.

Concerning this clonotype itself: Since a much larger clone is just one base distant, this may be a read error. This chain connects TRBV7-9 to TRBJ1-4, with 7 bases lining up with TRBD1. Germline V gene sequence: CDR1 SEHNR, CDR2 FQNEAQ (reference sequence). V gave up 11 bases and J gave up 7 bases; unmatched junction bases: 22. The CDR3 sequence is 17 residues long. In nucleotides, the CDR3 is TGTGCCGGCACCTCGGATAGAGGAGGGGGCGTGTTTGAAAAACTGTTTTTT. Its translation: CAGTSDRGGGVFEKLFF.

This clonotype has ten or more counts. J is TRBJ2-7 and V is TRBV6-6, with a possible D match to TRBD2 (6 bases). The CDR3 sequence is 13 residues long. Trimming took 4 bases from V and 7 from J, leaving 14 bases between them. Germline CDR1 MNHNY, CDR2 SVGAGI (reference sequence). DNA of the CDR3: TGTGCCAGCAGTTTTCGGGGGATGGATGAGCAGTACTTC. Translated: CASSFRGMDEQYF.

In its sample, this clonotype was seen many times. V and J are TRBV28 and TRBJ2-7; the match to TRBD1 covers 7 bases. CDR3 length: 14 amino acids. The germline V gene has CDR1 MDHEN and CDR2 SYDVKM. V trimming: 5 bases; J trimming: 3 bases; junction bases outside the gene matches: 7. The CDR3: CASSERTGHYEQYF. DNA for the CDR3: TGTGCCAGCAGTGAACGGACAGGCCACTACGAGCAGTACTTC.

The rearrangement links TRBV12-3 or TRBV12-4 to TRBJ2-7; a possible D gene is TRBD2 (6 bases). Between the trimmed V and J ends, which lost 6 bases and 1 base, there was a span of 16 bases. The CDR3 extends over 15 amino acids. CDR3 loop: CASRFGGRGSYEQYF. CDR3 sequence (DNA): TGTGCCAGCAGATTCGGTGGACGGGGGTCCTACGAGCAGTACTTC.

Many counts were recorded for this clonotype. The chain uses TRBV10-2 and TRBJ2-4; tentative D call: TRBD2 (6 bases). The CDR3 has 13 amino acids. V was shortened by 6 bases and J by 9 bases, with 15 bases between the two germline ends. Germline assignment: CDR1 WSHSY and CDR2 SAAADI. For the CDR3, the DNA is TGCGCCAGCAGCACGGGGGAATGGGGCATTCAGTACTTC. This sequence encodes CASSTGEWGIQYF.

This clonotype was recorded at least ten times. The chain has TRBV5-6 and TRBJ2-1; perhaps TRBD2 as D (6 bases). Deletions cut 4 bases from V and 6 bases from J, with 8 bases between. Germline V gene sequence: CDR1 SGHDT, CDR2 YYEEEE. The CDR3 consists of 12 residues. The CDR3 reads CASSISGNEQFF. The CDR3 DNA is TGTGCCAGCAGCATTAGCGGCAATGAGCAGTTCTTC.

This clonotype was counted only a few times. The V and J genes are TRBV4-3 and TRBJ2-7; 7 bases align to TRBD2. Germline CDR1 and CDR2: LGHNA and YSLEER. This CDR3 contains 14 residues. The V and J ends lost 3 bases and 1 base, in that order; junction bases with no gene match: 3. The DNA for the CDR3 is TGCGCCAGCAGCCAGGGGACTATATCCTACGAGCAGTACTTC. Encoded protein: CASSQGTISYEQYF.

DNA of the CDR3: TGCAGTGCTAGAGGAGCGGGGGTGAATGAGCAGTTCTTC. Protein sequence: CSARGAGVNEQFF. The rearrangement uses TRBV20-1 and TRBJ2-1; 8 nucleotides align to TRBD2. The junction had 3 bases not matched to a gene; V was cut back by 1 base and J by 7 bases. The CDR3 is made up of 13 amino acids. Germline V gives CDR1 DFQATT, CDR2 SNEGSKA (reference sequence).